Listed below are T cell receptor beta chains from one sample, sequenced in a study of technical replicates of blood from several donors. Sequenced by immunoSEQ multiplex PCR; TCRdb stores in-frame clones only, minus some. The data show some 57,000 clones, 97% seen once. Sequenced material: T cells isolated from PBMCs. Receptors originate from a human donor in good health. The CDR3 runs from the conserved cysteine through the conserved F or W. The D gene is left open where the match is weak. The size field is filled for only some rows; it gives once, few, many or a size class.

D: -
J: TRBJ2-1
V: TRBV7-2
size: -
DNA: TGTGCCAGCGCGGATTACAATGAGCAGTTCTTC
CDR3: CASADYNEQFF

D: TRBD2
J: TRBJ2-2
V: TRBV27
size: -
DNA: TGTGCCAGCAGTATAATAGCGGGGGGGCCTCCCGGGGAGCTGTTTTTT
CDR3: CASSIIAGGPPGELFF

D: -
J: TRBJ2-5
V: TRBV11-3
size: -
DNA: TGTGCCAGCAGCGACCCAGGGATACAAGAGACCCAGTACTTC
CDR3: CASSDPGIQETQYF

D: TRBD1
J: TRBJ1-5
V: TRBV9
size: -
DNA: TGTGCCAGCAGCAAATCGTTGACAGGGGATCAGCCCCAGCATTTT
CDR3: CASSKSLTGDQPQHF

D: -
J: TRBJ2-5
V: TRBV29-1
size: -
DNA: TGCAGCGTTGGAAGATCGGGACAACAGTCAGAGACCCAGTACTTC
CDR3: CSVGRSGQQSETQYF

D: -
J: TRBJ2-7
V: TRBV5-1
size: -
DNA: TGCGCCAGCAGCTTGGGCAGAAGCTCCTACGAGCAGTACTTC
CDR3: CASSLGRSSYEQYF

D: TRBD1
J: TRBJ2-3
V: TRBV4-1
size: -
DNA: TGCGCCAGCAGCCAGGGACAGGGGGTGACACTAGATACGCAGTATTTT
CDR3: CASSQGQGVTLDTQYF

D: TRBD2
J: TRBJ2-7
V: TRBV7-2
size: -
DNA: TGTGCCAGCAGCTACCACCAAGCGGGGCCATACGAGCAGTACTTC
CDR3: CASSYHQAGPYEQYF

D: -
J: TRBJ2-1
V: TRBV25-1
size: -
DNA: TGTGCCAGCACCCCAACCGGCTCCTACAATGAGCAGTTCTTC
CDR3: CASTPTGSYNEQFF

D: TRBD1
J: TRBJ1-4
V: TRBV15
size: -
DNA: TGTGCCACCAGCGGGGACAGGGGGTCCCTTATTAATGAAAAACTGTTTTTT
CDR3: CATSGDRGSLINEKLFF

D: TRBD1
J: TRBJ2-5
V: TRBV11-2
size: once
DNA: TGTGCCAGCAGCCCCCCGGACAGGCTGACGTACCAAGAGACCCAGTACTTC
CDR3: CASSPPDRLTYQETQYF

D: TRBD2
J: TRBJ2-5
V: TRBV4-1
size: -
DNA: TGCGCCAGCAGCCAAGGGGGGACTAGCGGGAAAAATTCGGGAGAGACCCAGTACTTC
CDR3: CASSQGGTSGKNSGETQYF

D: TRBD2
J: TRBJ2-1
V: TRBV5-1
size: -
DNA: TGCGCCAGCAGCTCTAGCGGGAGATTTAGGAATGAGCAGTTCTTC
CDR3: CASSSSGRFRNEQFF

D: -
J: TRBJ2-7
V: TRBV5-1
size: -
DNA: TGCGCCAGCAGCTTGGGGCAGGGCGGCTACGAGCAGTACTTC
CDR3: CASSLGQGGYEQYF

D: TRBD2
J: TRBJ2-7
V: TRBV7-2
size: -
DNA: TGTGCCAGCAGCTTAGGGGCGGGAGGGCCTGCCTACGAGCAGTACTTC
CDR3: CASSLGAGGPAYEQYF

D: -
J: TRBJ2-7
V: TRBV4-1
size: -
DNA: TGCGCCAGCAGCCAAGTACAGGGCCTCTACGAGCAGTACTTC
CDR3: CASSQVQGLYEQYF

D: TRBD1
J: TRBJ1-1
V: TRBV4-1
size: -
DNA: TGCGCCAGCACCCAAGTTACCGGACAGGGAGCTTTCTTT
CDR3: CASTQVTGQGAFF

D: TRBD1
J: TRBJ2-3
V: TRBV9
size: -
DNA: TGTGCCAGCAGCGTACTGGCCCTTACAGGGGGACCCCCAGATACGCAGTATTTT
CDR3: CASSVLALTGGPPDTQYF

D: TRBD1
J: TRBJ2-7
V: TRBV27
size: -
DNA: TGTGCCAGCAGTTTACGACCCGGGACAGGAAGCTACGAGCAGTACTTC
CDR3: CASSLRPGTGSYEQYF

D: TRBD2
J: TRBJ2-7
V: TRBV7-9
size: -
DNA: TGTGCCAGCAGCGATAGCGCTAGCGGGGGTTTGTACGAGCAGTACTTC
CDR3: CASSDSASGGLYEQYF

D: TRBD2
J: TRBJ2-5
V: TRBV6-5
size: -
DNA: TGTGCCAGCAGGCCCGGGGGGGCCCAAGAGACCCAGTACTTC
CDR3: CASRPGGAQETQYF

D: TRBD1
J: TRBJ1-1
V: TRBV18
size: -
DNA: TGTGCCAGCTCACGATATGAACAGGGGGTGAACACTGAAGCTTTCTTT
CDR3: CASSRYEQGVNTEAFF

D: TRBD2
J: TRBJ2-7
V: TRBV7-9
size: once
DNA: TGTGCCAGCAGCCCAGTGGTCCTAGCGGGACCCACCTACGAGCAGTACTTC
CDR3: CASSPVVLAGPTYEQYF

D: TRBD1
J: TRBJ2-5
V: TRBV29-1
size: -
DNA: TGCAGCGTTGAACTGACAGGGACGGAGGAAGAGACCCAGTACTTC
CDR3: CSVELTGTEEETQYF

D: -
J: TRBJ1-6
V: TRBV6-5
size: -
DNA: TGTGCCAGCACCTCAAAACTGAGTTCACCCCTCCACTTT
CDR3: CASTSKLSSPLHF

D: -
J: TRBJ2-7
V: TRBV4-1
size: once
DNA: TGCGCCAGCAGCCAAGTCATTGACAGCACCTACGAGCAGTACTTC
CDR3: CASSQVIDSTYEQYF

D: -
J: TRBJ1-1
V: TRBV7-2
size: -
DNA: TGTGCCAGCAGCAAGCCTGGACTCACTGAAGCTTTCTTT
CDR3: CASSKPGLTEAFF

D: -
J: TRBJ1-2
V: TRBV27
size: -
DNA: TGTGCCAGCAGTTCTCCCTATGGCTACACCTTC
CDR3: CASSSPYGYTF

D: TRBD2
J: TRBJ2-2
V: TRBV15
size: once
DNA: TGTGCCACCAGTCGGGAGGTCGGCGGGGAGCTGTTTTTT
CDR3: CATSREVGGELFF

D: -
J: TRBJ1-1
V: TRBV6-1
size: -
DNA: TGTGCCAGCGGGACACTGAACACTGAAGCTTTCTTT
CDR3: CASGTLNTEAFF

D: -
J: TRBJ2-3
V: TRBV7-3
size: -
DNA: TGTGCCAGCAGCTTAATATTGGGGGGAACAGATACGCAGTATTTT
CDR3: CASSLILGGTDTQYF

D: TRBD2
J: TRBJ2-1
V: TRBV2
size: -
DNA: TGTGCCAGCAGTACAAGCGCGACTAGCGGGGGCAATGAGCAGTTCTTC
CDR3: CASSTSATSGGNEQFF

D: TRBD2
J: TRBJ2-1
V: TRBV4-1
size: -
DNA: TGCGCCAGCAGCACAAGAATAGCGGGAGGAGGTAGTGAGCAGTTCTTC
CDR3: CASSTRIAGGGSEQFF

D: TRBD1
J: TRBJ1-1
V: TRBV4-1
size: -
DNA: TGCGCCAGCAGCCAGCCTCAACAGGGGGCGCGGACTGAAGCTTTCTTT
CDR3: CASSQPQQGARTEAFF

D: TRBD1
J: TRBJ2-7
V: TRBV29-1
size: -
DNA: TGCAGCGTCGCCCCGGGACAGGGGGCCGGCGAGCAGTACTTC
CDR3: CSVAPGQGAGEQYF

D: -
J: TRBJ2-7
V: TRBV28
size: -
DNA: TGTGCCAGCGTACGATATGGGACACAGCCCGCTGAGCAGTACTTC
CDR3: CASVRYGTQPAEQYF

D: TRBD1
J: TRBJ1-1
V: TRBV7-9
size: -
DNA: TGTGCCAGCAGCTTAGCGCAGGGGGCAAGGGCTGAAGCTTTCTTT
CDR3: CASSLAQGARAEAFF

D: TRBD1
J: TRBJ1-4
V: TRBV5-1
size: -
DNA: TGCGCCAGCAGCCTGGACAGGGTCGGCGGAAAACTGTTTTTT
CDR3: CASSLDRVGGKLFF

D: -
J: TRBJ1-1
V: TRBV27
size: once
DNA: TGTGCCAGCAGGGGGGGTGGCACTGAAGCTTTCTTT
CDR3: CASRGGGTEAFF

D: TRBD2
J: TRBJ2-3
V: TRBV4-1
size: -
DNA: TGCGCCAGCAGCCCCATCGGACTAGCGGGGGGGACCAGCACAGATACGCAGTATTTT
CDR3: CASSPIGLAGGTSTDTQYF

D: TRBD1
J: TRBJ1-4
V: TRBV25-1
size: -
DNA: TGTGCCAGCAGCCCACAGGGGTTTGAAAAACTGTTTTTT
CDR3: CASSPQGFEKLFF

D: TRBD1
J: TRBJ1-2
V: TRBV5-1
size: -
DNA: TGCGCCAGCACCCAGGGGGACAGACACTACTATGGCTACACCTTC
CDR3: CASTQGDRHYYGYTF

D: -
J: TRBJ1-2
V: TRBV6-5
size: -
DNA: TGTGCCAGCACCCCTGGAGGGCGGAACTATGGCTACACCTTC
CDR3: CASTPGGRNYGYTF

D: TRBD1
J: TRBJ2-5
V: TRBV5-1
size: -
DNA: TGCGCCAGCAGCCTGTCGACAGGGCGGGAGACCCAGTACTTC
CDR3: CASSLSTGRETQYF

D: -
J: TRBJ2-2
V: TRBV29-1
size: -
DNA: TGCAGCGTTGAAGCCGGGACACCCGGGGAGCTGTTTTTT
CDR3: CSVEAGTPGELFF

D: -
J: TRBJ2-7
V: TRBV25-1
size: once
DNA: TGTGCCAGCAGTGACAGGGAATCCACCTACGAGCAGTACTTC
CDR3: CASSDRESTYEQYF

D: TRBD1
J: TRBJ1-3
V: TRBV11-1
size: -
DNA: TGTGCCAGCAGCTTCGGGTCTAACGACAGGGGAGGCACTGGAAACACCATATATTTT
CDR3: CASSFGSNDRGGTGNTIYF

D: TRBD1
J: TRBJ1-3
V: TRBV6-5
size: -
DNA: TGTGCCAGCAGTCGGGACAGAACTGGAAACACCATATATTTT
CDR3: CASSRDRTGNTIYF